This T cell receptor (beta chain) was obtained from a study of shared clonotypes between healthy human individuals. Study-level background: Three plates each covered CD4 naive and memory; CD8 naive two, CD8 memory one. General study results and limits: Naive subsets usually exceeded memory subsets in estimated richness. Clonotypes shared by all four donors outscored non-shared clonotypes in generation probability.

Comment on this clone: Its antigen is still unknown.

This CDR3 has 12 amino acids. The ends were cut back, 1 base at V and 4 bases at J, with 3 bases in the middle. Per germline, CDR1 KGHSH and CDR2 LQKENI. The assay was carried out at the deep level. Produced via immunoSEQ multiplex PCR; TCRdb's table is partial and in-frame only. The data contain around 700,000 clones, less than 80% of them singletons. The J gene is TRBJ2-3, the V gene TRBV18, with D unresolved. This clonotype was obtained from a woman between 25 and 40 years old in good health. Specimen: memory CD4+ T cells sorted from blood. The sample's subset: CD45RA-negative fraction. CDR3 protein: CASSPQADTQYF. DNA for the CDR3: TGTGCCAGCTCACCACAGGCAGATACGCAGTATTTT.